Shown below are 12 T cell receptor beta chains from a single sample sequenced in a study of shared clonotypes between healthy human individuals. Assay: immunoSEQ multiplex PCR; the TCRdb copy retains only in-frame clones and omits some. The sample has roughly 2.6 million clones, 85% to 95% seen once. The material sequenced was naive CD4+ T cells sorted from blood. The subset denotes: CD45RA+ positively selected. The receptors stem from a man aged 18 to 30 in good health.

This clone was detected only once. CDR3 residues: CASSRGTSGGSTDTQYF. CDR3 bases: TGTGCCAGCAGTCGTGGGACTAGCGGCGGTAGCACAGATACGCAGTATTTT. The chain couples TRBV27 to TRBJ2-3, with TRBD2 matching over 11 bases. In germline, CDR1 is MNHEY, CDR2 SMNVEV (reference sequence). The CDR3 has 17 residues. Trimming at V came to 5 bases and at J to 0 bases, leaving 7 bases not matched to a gene.

This clone was detected only once. The J gene is TRBJ2-1, the V gene TRBV7-6; TRBD2 matches at 10 bases. With 2 bases clipped from V and 7 bases from J, the junction kept 5 bases outside the gene matches. The CDR3 is 15 amino acids. CDR1 and CDR2 (germline): SGHVS, FNYEAQ. CDR3 nucleotides: TGTGCCAGCAGCTTACAACTAGCGGGGAAGAATGAGCAGTTCTTC. Translation gives CASSLQLAGKNEQFF. The entire variable domain, with the rest obtained from reference TRBV7-6 and TRBJ2-1, is as follows: GAGVSQSPRYKVTKRGQDVALRCDPISGHVSLYWYRQALGQGPEFLTYFNYEAQQDKSGLPNDRFSAERPEGSISTLTIQRTEQRDSAMYRCASSLQLAGKNEQFFGPGTRLTVL.

CDR3 amino acids: CASSLGLREQFF. The CDR3 DNA reads TGTGCCAGCAGCTTGGGCCTACGGGAGCAGTTCTTC. The chain uses TRBV5-6 and TRBJ2-1; D not certain. Germline V lookup: CDR1 SGHDT, CDR2 YYEEEE. Deletions cut 0 bases from V and 10 bases from J, with 8 bases between. CDR3 length: 12 amino acids. Complete variable domain (other parts from reference TRBV5-6 and TRBJ2-1): DAGVTQSPTHLIKTRGQQVTLRCSPKSGHDTVSWYQQALGQGPQFIFQYYEEEERQRGNFPDRFSGHQFPNYSSELNVNALLLGDSALYLCASSLGLREQFFGPGTRLTVL.

This chain connects TRBV30 to TRBJ1-2, with D possibly being TRBD1 (5 bases). The CDR3 contains 14 residues. Germline lookup yields CDR1 GTSNPN and CDR2 SVGIG (reference sequence). The V gene lost 5 bases and the J gene lost 6 bases, with 19 bases spanning the gap. CDR3 nucleotide sequence: TGTGCCTGGGGGACCGGCGGGGAAGGGAATGGCTACACCTTC. The encoded protein is CAWGTGGEGNGYTF.

The chain joins TRBV5-1 to TRBJ2-5; tentatively, D is TRBD1 (6 bases). Trimming shortened V by 3 bases and J by 2 bases, and 17 bases separated the two germline ends. Germline values: CDR1 SGHRS, CDR2 YFSETQ. This CDR3 has 16 amino acids. The CDR3 nucleotides are TGCGCCAGCAGCTCAGGACCGGCAGGGGAACAAGAGACCCAGTACTTC. Its translation: CASSSGPAGEQETQYF.

The rearrangement joins TRBV28 to TRBJ1-1, with unresolved D. In germline, CDR1 is MDHEN, CDR2 SYDVKM. This CDR3 contains 14 residues. Trimming cost V 2 bases and J 3 bases, with 10 bases left between them. In nucleotides, the CDR3 is TGTGCCAGCAGTTTACAGGCAATTTACACTGAAGCTTTCTTT. Translated, it gives CASSLQAIYTEAFF.

The chain uses TRBV30 and TRBJ2-2; no clear D. The CDR3 contains 15 residues. Germline assignment: CDR1 GTSNPN and CDR2 SVGIG (reference sequence). Trimming removed 4 bases at V and 6 bases at J, with 18 bases between. This CDR3 is CAWTVRGLGSGELFF. The CDR3 nucleotides are TGTGCCTGGACCGTTAGAGGATTGGGGTCCGGGGAGCTGTTTTTT.

This chain joins TRBV6-5 and TRBJ1-2, with a possible D match to TRBD1 (5 bases). There are 14 residues in the CDR3. The V and J ends lost 5 bases and 4 bases respectively, with 14 bases between them. Per the germline V gene, CDR1 is MNHEY and CDR2 is SVGAGI. The CDR3, as DNA: TGTGCCAGCAGTCCCTCAGGGAAAGGCTATGGCTACACCTTC. This gives the protein CASSPSGKGYGYTF.

The chain has TRBV2 and TRBJ2-3; TRBD2 might be the D (5 bases). This CDR3 spans 14 amino acids. Trimming removed 6 bases at V and 2 bases at J, with 12 bases between. The germline CDR1 and CDR2 sequences are SNHLY and FYNNEI. The CDR3 spells CASRHDYSTDTQYF. The DNA of the CDR3 is TGTGCCAGCAGGCACGACTATTCCACAGATACGCAGTATTTT.

The V and J genes are TRBV30 and TRBJ1-1, with TRBD1 as a possible D gene (5 bases). CDR3 size: 15 residues. Germline V gene data show CDR1 as GTSNPN and CDR2 as SVGIG (reference sequence). V was pared by 0 bases and J by 3 bases, with 14 bases between. CDR3 region: CAWSVWNRGDTEAFF. The CDR3 DNA reads TGTGCCTGGAGTGTGTGGAACCGAGGGGACACTGAAGCTTTCTTT.

CDR3 sequence (DNA): TGTGCCAGCAGTGAATCTAAAGTGAGCTCCTACGAGCAGTACTTC. Translated, it gives CASSESKVSSYEQYF. The genes are TRBV25-1 and TRBJ2-7; D gene unclear. This CDR3 is built from 15 residues. Germline V gene lookup returns CDR1 MGHDK and CDR2 SYGVNS. Trimming left V 1 base short and J 0 bases short, with 10 bases between.

V and J are TRBV5-1 and TRBJ2-3, with D possibly TRBD1 on 6 matching bases. CDR1 is SGHRS and CDR2 is YFSETQ in the germline V gene. This CDR3 is built from 15 residues. Trimming stripped 3 bases from V and 2 bases from J, with 13 bases between. The CDR3 loop is CASSSGQSFTDTQYF. Written as DNA, the CDR3 is TGCGCCAGCAGCTCGGGACAATCGTTCACAGATACGCAGTATTTT.